The 27 T cell receptor beta chains below were found in one sample sequenced in a study of T-cell reconstitution after alpha-beta-depleted transplantation in children. TCRbeta library preparation incorporated unique molecular identifiers. Each CDR3 protein gets one entry after TCRdb re-called the PCR reads with MiXCR. Of nearly 400,000 distinct CDR3 sequences in the sample, approximately 20% are singletons; the top ten hold less than 4.5%. The specimen comprised PBMCs from the stem cell graft donor, sampled from the stem cell graft. All receptors derive from a human donor who donated a stem cell graft to a child with acute myeloid leukemia.

This clonotype was observed at least ten times. The chain has TRBV20-1 and TRBJ1-2; D remains unclear. V lost 5 bases, J lost 2 bases, and 12 bases lay in between. CDR1 is DFQATT and CDR2 is SNEGSKA in the germline V gene (reference sequence). This CDR3 contains 13 residues. The CDR3 DNA reads TGCAGTGCTGGTCCTGAGGAGAACTATGGCTACACCTTC. Translated, it gives CSAGPEENYGYTF.

This clonotype has more than one count but fewer than ten. The chain couples TRBV4-3 to TRBJ2-7; TRBD1 matches at 7 bases. This CDR3 is built from 14 residues. With 1 base clipped from V and 7 bases from J, the junction kept 7 bases outside the gene matches. Germline lookup yields CDR1 LGHNA and CDR2 YSLEER. The CDR3, as DNA: TGCGCCAGCAGCCAAGTCGACAGGGAGATGGAGCAGTACTTC. Protein sequence: CASSQVDREMEQYF.

The chain uses TRBV18 and TRBJ1-5; D gene ambiguous. Trimming took 5 bases from V and 0 from J, leaving 14 bases between them. Germline V gene lookup returns CDR1 KGHSH and CDR2 LQKENI. This CDR3 contains 16 residues. CDR3 region: CASSNIIGNSNQPQHF. Here the CDR3 DNA reads TGTGCCAGCTCAAATATAATTGGCAATAGCAATCAGCCCCAGCATTTT.

This clonotype was observed at least ten times. This chain uses TRBV29-1 with TRBJ2-6; no clear D. The CDR3 is made up of 13 amino acids. Germline CDR1 reads SQVTM; CDR2 reads ANQGSEA. The V gene lost 2 bases and the J gene lost 2 bases, with 4 bases spanning the gap. In DNA, the CDR3 is TGCAGCGTTGAAAGACCTGGGGCCAACGTCCTGACTTTC. It encodes CSVERPGANVLTF.

This clonotype turned up a few times. The chain is built from TRBV28 and TRBJ2-7; TRBD1 matches 10 bases. The CDR3 consists of 12 residues. Germline loops: CDR1 MDHEN, CDR2 SYDVKM. The V segment lost 9 bases and the J segment 3 bases; nucleotides outside the gene matches: 2. The CDR3 spells CARDRGCYEQYF. The CDR3 DNA sequence: TGTGCCAGGGACAGGGGGTGCTACGAGCAGTACTTC.

This clonotype was observed many times. The chain employs TRBV10-3 and TRBJ1-1; 7 positions match TRBD1. V shed 6 bases, J shed 1 base, and the junction held 17 bases outside the gene matches. CDR1 and CDR2 (germline): ENHRY, SYGVKD. This CDR3 region has 18 residues. The CDR3 sequence: CAISTGQAAGVRNTEAFF. CDR3 DNA sequence: TGTGCCATCAGCACAGGACAGGCCGCGGGAGTGAGGAACACTGAAGCTTTCTTT.

The CDR3 DNA follows: TGTGCCAGCTCAACAGTGGGGGGCAGGGATGAGCAGTTCTTC. Protein sequence: CASSTVGGRDEQFF. This chain uses TRBV18 with TRBJ2-1; D might be TRBD1 or TRBD2, each matching 6 bases. With 5 bases removed from V and 8 bases from J, the gap between germline ends came to 16 bases. This CDR3 contains 14 residues. Per the germline V gene, CDR1 is KGHSH and CDR2 is LQKENI.

This sequence joins TRBV27 and TRBJ2-7; 9 bases fit TRBD1. There are 14 residues in the CDR3. The germline V gene encodes CDR1 MNHEY and CDR2 SMNVEV (reference sequence). The ends lost 6 bases at V and 7 bases at J; junction bases unmatched: 10. CDR3 bases: TGTGCCAGCAGCTTTTACAGGGGGCAGGGAGAGCAGTACTTC. Translating it yields CASSFYRGQGEQYF.

The genes are TRBV15 and TRBJ1-1; 9 bases are shared with TRBD1. The CDR3 loop spans 15 amino acids. Per the germline V gene, CDR1 is LNHNV and CDR2 is YYDKDF (reference sequence). Trimming cost V 4 bases and J 5 bases; bases outside gene matches: 8. CDR3 residues: CATSKTTGGWTEAFF. As DNA, the CDR3 is TGTGCCACCAGCAAGACGACAGGGGGATGGACTGAAGCTTTCTTT.

V and J are TRBV7-9 and TRBJ2-2, with 7 positions matching TRBD1. V shed 3 bases and J 1 base; nucleotides not matched to a gene: 2. Germline lookup yields CDR1 SEHNR and CDR2 FQNEAQ (reference sequence). CDR3 size: 15 residues. Here the CDR3 reads CASSFTGENTGELFF. The CDR3 region has the DNA TGTGCCAGCAGCTTCACAGGGGAGAACACCGGGGAGCTGTTTTTT.

This clonotype has just one count. The J gene is TRBJ2-3, the V gene TRBV10-3; D is possibly TRBD2 (5 bases). Germline-derived CDR1 and CDR2 are ENHRY and SYGVKD. This CDR3 comprises 16 residues. Deletions cut 3 bases from V and 2 bases from J, with 15 bases between. This CDR3 is CAISDTRPGLTDTQYF. The CDR3 region has the DNA TGTGCCATCAGTGACACACGACCCGGACTCACAGATACGCAGTATTTT.

This chain joins TRBV28 and TRBJ2-3; possible D gene TRBD2, 7 bases. Trimming pared 10 bases from V and 1 base from J, leaving 15 bases between. The CDR3 extends over 14 amino acids. Germline loops: CDR1 MDHEN, CDR2 SYDVKM. CDR3 residues: CATKGGLGTDTQYF. DNA of the CDR3: TGTGCCACCAAGGGGGGGCTGGGCACAGATACGCAGTATTTT. The whole variable domain, filled in from reference TRBV28 and TRBJ2-3, reads DVKVTQSSRYLVKRTGEKVFLECVQDMDHENMFWYRQDPGLGLRLIYFSYDVKMKEKGDIPEGYSVSREKKERFSLILESASTNQTSMYLCATKGGLGTDTQYFGPGTRLTVL.

This clonotype has only a few counts. This chain joins TRBV28 and TRBJ2-3; no firm D call. CDR1 and CDR2 (germline): MDHEN, SYDVKM. V dropped 4 bases and J dropped 2 bases, with 16 bases sitting between them. The CDR3 spans 16 residues. The CDR3 is CASSSPAGLATDTQYF. Written as DNA, the CDR3 is TGTGCCAGCAGTTCCCCTGCCGGGCTCGCCACAGATACGCAGTATTTT. Full variable domain (rest looked up from reference TRBV28 and TRBJ2-3): DVKVTQSSRYLVKRTGEKVFLECVQDMDHENMFWYRQDPGLGLRLIYFSYDVKMKEKGDIPEGYSVSREKKERFSLILESASTNQTSMYLCASSSPAGLATDTQYFGPGTRLTVL.

V usage is TRBV7-3 and J usage is TRBJ2-3; no clear D gene. The germline V gene has CDR1 SGHTA and CDR2 FQGTGA. Trimming shortened V by 5 bases and J by 1 base, and 7 bases separated the two germline ends. There are 13 residues in the CDR3. The chain's CDR3 is CASSELRTDTQYF. In DNA, the CDR3 is TGTGCCAGCAGCGAGCTACGCACAGATACGCAGTATTTT.

The gene calls are TRBV12-3 or TRBV12-4 and TRBJ2-2, with D perhaps matching TRBD1 (5 bases). V lost 3 bases, J lost 4 bases, and 9 bases lay in between. The CDR3 has 14 residues. The CDR3 here is CASSFRQGTGELFF. The CDR3 DNA reads TGTGCCAGCAGTTTCCGTCAGGGCACCGGGGAGCTGTTTTTT.

This clonotype was recorded a few times. This chain joins TRBV3-1 and TRBJ2-1; D remains unclear. V was trimmed by 1 base and J by 7 bases, leaving 8 bases between them. The CDR3 is made up of 13 amino acids. CDR1 is LGHDT and CDR2 is YNNKEL in the germline V gene (reference sequence). CDR3 loop: CASSQGMANEQFF. The CDR3 DNA reads as TGTGCCAGCAGCCAAGGTATGGCGAATGAGCAGTTCTTC.

This clonotype was observed a handful of times. The chain combines TRBV30 with TRBJ1-1; 11 positions agree with TRBD1. From germline, CDR1 is GTSNPN and CDR2 SVGIG (reference sequence). This CDR3 has 13 amino acids. The junction had 1 base not matched to a gene; V was cut back by 1 base and J by 6 bases. The CDR3 region is CAWSAGQGAEAFF. The CDR3 region has the DNA TGTGCCTGGAGTGCGGGACAGGGGGCTGAAGCTTTCTTT. Looking up the rest from reference TRBV30 and TRBJ1-1 gives the full variable domain: SQTIHQWPATLVQPVGSPLSLECTVEGTSNPNLYWYRQAAGRGLQLLFYSVGIGQISSEVPQNLSASRPQDRQFILSSKKLLLSDSGFYLCAWSAGQGAEAFFGQGTRLTVV.

This clonotype was found many times. The chain has TRBV20-1 and TRBJ2-5, with D unresolved. Germline V gene data show CDR1 as DFQATT and CDR2 as SNEGSKA (reference sequence). V gave up 4 bases and J gave up 5 bases, with 14 bases separating them. The length of the CDR3 is 13 residues. The CDR3 sequence is CSAKEDGLETQYF. The CDR3, as DNA: TGCAGTGCTAAAGAAGATGGTTTGGAGACCCAGTACTTC.

This clonotype was detected ten times or more. This rearrangement joins TRBV20-1 to TRBJ2-7, with D possibly called TRBD1 or TRBD2 (5 bases each). CDR1 is DFQATT and CDR2 is SNEGSKA in the germline V gene (reference sequence). The germline V and J ends were trimmed by 5 bases and 2 bases, with 10 bases remaining between them. The CDR3 is 12 amino acids. The CDR3 coding sequence is TGCAGTGCTCCACTGGGGGCCTACGAGCAGTACTTC. It codes for CSAPLGAYEQYF.

This clonotype showed up just a few times. V and J are TRBV27 and TRBJ2-7; 9 bases fit TRBD2. Looked up from germline, CDR1 is MNHEY and CDR2 is SMNVEV (reference sequence). V was clipped by 2 bases and J by 2 bases; unmatched bases: 7. The CDR3 totals 16 residues. CDR3 sequence (DNA): TGTGCCAGCAGTTTAAGGGGACTAGCCAGACCCTACGAGCAGTACTTC. Translating gives CASSLRGLARPYEQYF.

This clonotype showed up many times. The chain is built from TRBV29-1 and TRBJ1-3, with unresolved D. With 1 base removed from V and 1 base from J, the gap between germline ends came to 8 bases. CDR3 size: 14 residues. Germline CDR1 is SQVTM and CDR2 is ANQGSEA. The CDR3 nucleotides read TGCAGCGTTGAAGTCCTGAATTCTGGAAACACCATATATTTT. Protein product: CSVEVLNSGNTIYF. The entire variable domain, with the rest obtained from reference TRBV29-1 and TRBJ1-3, is as follows: SAVISQKPSRDICQRGTSLTIQCQVDSQVTMMFWYRQQPGQSLTLIATANQGSEATYESGFVIDKFPISRPNLTFSTLTVSNMSPEDSSIYLCSVEVLNSGNTIYFGEGSWLTVV.

This clonotype has a count of ten or more. The chain recombines TRBV20-1 with TRBJ2-7, with a possible D match to TRBD2 (5 bases). With 4 bases removed from V and 5 bases from J, the gap between germline ends came to 15 bases. This CDR3 is built from 13 residues. Germline V gene lookup returns CDR1 DFQATT and CDR2 SNEGSKA (reference sequence). CDR3 bases: TGCAGTGCTATCCTTGGGAGTTTCAACGAGCAGTACTTC. It is translated as CSAILGSFNEQYF.

CDR3 DNA sequence: TGTGCCAGCAGTTATGCACAGGGTGGTTTCTCCTACGAGCAGTACTTC. It is translated as CASSYAQGGFSYEQYF. V and J are TRBV6-5 and TRBJ2-7; TRBD1 might be the D (6 bases). The CDR3 covers 16 residues. V lost 3 bases to trimming and J lost 0 bases, with 15 bases between them. The germline CDR1 and CDR2 sequences are MNHEY and SVGAGI.

This clonotype was seen a single time. This CDR3 reads CRTTGGVSGLAFF. The CDR3 nucleotides read TGCAGAACTACTGGAGGGGTCTCAGGGCTGGCTTTCTTT. This rearrangement joins TRBV20-1 to TRBJ1-1; weak D call: TRBD1 (5 bases). The CDR3 is 13 amino acids. Germline assignment: CDR1 DFQATT and CDR2 SNEGSKA (reference sequence).

In its sample, this clonotype was seen a few times. The rearrangement joins TRBV24-1 to TRBJ2-7, with TRBD1 matching over 8 bases. Germline V gene data show CDR1 as KGHDR and CDR2 as SFDVKD. The V and J ends lost 0 bases and 2 bases, in that order; junction bases with no gene match: 5. CDR3 size: 16 residues. The CDR3 DNA follows: TGTGCCACCAGTGATTTGGGGGACAGGATACCCTACGAGCAGTACTTC. This gives the protein CATSDLGDRIPYEQYF.

This clonotype was counted between two and nine times. V gene TRBV27 combines with J gene TRBJ2-7, with a weak D call TRBD2 (6 bases). The ends were cut back, 6 bases at V and 5 bases at J, with 17 bases in the middle. Germline loops: CDR1 MNHEY, CDR2 SMNVEV (reference sequence). This CDR3 has 14 residues. CDR3 DNA: TGTGCCAGCAGGCCACCGGGACTCCGTGACGAGCAGTACTTC. This translates into CASRPPGLRDEQYF.

V is TRBV24-1 and J is TRBJ2-2; D is possibly TRBD1 (6 bases). The germline V and J ends were trimmed by 4 bases and 6 bases, with 11 bases remaining between them. CDR3 size: 14 residues. Germline-derived CDR1 and CDR2 are KGHDR and SFDVKD. This CDR3 is CATSEQGSAGELFF. CDR3 bases: TGTGCCACCAGTGAACAGGGATCCGCCGGGGAGCTGTTTTTT.